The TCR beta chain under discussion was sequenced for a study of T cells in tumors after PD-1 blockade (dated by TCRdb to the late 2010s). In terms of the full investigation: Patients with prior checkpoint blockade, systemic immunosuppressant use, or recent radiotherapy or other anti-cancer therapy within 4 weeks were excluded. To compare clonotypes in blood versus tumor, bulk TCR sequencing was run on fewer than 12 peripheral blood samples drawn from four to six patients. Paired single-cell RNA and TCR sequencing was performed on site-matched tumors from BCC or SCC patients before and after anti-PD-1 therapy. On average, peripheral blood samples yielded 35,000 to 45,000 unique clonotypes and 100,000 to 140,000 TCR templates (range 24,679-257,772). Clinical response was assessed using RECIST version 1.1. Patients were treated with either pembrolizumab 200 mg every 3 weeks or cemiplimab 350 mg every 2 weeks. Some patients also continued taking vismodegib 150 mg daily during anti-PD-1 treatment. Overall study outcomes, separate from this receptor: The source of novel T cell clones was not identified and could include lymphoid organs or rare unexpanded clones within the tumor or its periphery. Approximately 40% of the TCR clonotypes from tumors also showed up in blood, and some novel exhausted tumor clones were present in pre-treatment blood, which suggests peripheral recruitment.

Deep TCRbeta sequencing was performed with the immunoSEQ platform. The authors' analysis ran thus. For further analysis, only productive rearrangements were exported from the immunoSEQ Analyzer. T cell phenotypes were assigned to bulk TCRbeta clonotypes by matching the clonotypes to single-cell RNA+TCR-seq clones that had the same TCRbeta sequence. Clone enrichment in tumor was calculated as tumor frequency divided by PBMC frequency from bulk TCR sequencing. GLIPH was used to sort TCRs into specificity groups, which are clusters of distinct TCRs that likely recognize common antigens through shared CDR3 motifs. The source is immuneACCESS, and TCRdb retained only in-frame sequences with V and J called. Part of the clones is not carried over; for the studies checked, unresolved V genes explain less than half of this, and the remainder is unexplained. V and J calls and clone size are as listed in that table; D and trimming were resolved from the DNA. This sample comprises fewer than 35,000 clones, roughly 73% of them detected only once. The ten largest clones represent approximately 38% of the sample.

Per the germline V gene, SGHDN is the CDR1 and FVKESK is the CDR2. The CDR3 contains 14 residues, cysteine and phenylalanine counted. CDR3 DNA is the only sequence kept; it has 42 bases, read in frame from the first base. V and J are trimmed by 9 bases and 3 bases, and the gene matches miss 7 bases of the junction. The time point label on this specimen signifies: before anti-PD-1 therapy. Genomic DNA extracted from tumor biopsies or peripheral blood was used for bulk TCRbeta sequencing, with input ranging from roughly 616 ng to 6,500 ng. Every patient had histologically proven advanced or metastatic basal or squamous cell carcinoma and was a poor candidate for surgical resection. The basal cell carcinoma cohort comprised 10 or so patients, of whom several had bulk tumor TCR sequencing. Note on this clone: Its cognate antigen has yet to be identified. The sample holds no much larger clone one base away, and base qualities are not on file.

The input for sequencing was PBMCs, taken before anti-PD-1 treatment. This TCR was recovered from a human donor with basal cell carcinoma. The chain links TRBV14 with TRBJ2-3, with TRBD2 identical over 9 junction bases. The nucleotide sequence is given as TGTGCCAGTTCTTTAGCGGGAGCAACAGATACGCAGTATTTT. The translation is CASSLAGATDTQYF.